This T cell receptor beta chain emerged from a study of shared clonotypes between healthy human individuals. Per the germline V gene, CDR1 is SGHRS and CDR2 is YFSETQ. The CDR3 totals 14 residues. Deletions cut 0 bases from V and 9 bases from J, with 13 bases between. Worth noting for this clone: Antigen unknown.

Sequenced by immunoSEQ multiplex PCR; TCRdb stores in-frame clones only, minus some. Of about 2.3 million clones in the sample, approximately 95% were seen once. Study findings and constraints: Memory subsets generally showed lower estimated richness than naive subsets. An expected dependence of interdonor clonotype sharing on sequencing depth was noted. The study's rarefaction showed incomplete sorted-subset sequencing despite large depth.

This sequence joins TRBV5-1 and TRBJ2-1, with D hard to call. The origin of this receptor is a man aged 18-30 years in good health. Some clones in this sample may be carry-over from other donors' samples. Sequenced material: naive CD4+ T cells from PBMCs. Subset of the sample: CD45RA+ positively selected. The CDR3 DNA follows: TGCGCCAGCAGCTTGGCCTTCGGTCAGAGTGAGCAGTTCTTC. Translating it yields CASSLAFGQSEQFF.